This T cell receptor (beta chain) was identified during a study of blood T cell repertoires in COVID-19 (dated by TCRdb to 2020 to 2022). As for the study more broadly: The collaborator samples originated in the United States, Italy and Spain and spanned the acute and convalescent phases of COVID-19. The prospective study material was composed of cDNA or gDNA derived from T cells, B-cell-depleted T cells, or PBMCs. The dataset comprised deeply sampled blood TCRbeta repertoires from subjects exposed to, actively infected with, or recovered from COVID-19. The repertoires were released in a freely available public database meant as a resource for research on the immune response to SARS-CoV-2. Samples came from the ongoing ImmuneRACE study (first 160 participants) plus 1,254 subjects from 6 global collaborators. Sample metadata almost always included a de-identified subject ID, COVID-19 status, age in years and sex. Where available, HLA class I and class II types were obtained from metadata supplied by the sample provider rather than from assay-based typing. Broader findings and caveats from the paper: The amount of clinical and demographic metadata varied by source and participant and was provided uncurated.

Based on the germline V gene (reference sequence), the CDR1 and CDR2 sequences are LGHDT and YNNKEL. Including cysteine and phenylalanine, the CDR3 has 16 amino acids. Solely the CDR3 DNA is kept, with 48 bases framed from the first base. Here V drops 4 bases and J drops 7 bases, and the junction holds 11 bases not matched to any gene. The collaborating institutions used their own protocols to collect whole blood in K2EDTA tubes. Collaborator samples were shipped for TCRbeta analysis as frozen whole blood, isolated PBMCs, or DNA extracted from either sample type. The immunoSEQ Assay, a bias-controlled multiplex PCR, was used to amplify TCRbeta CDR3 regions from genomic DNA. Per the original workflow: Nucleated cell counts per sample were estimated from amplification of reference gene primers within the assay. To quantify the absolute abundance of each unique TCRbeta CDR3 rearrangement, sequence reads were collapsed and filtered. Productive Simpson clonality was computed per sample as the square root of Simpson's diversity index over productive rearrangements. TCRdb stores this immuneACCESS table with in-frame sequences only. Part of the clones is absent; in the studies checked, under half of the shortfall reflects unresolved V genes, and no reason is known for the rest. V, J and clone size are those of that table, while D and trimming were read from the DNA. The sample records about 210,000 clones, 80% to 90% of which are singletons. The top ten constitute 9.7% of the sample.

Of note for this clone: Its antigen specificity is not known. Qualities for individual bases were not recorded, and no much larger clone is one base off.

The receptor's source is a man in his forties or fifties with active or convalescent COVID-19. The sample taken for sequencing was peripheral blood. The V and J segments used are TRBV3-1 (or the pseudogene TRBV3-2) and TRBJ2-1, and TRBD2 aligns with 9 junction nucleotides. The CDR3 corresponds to CASSPPTLAGKNEQFF. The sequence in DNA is TGTGCCAGCAGCCCCCCAACGCTAGCGGGAAAAAATGAGCAGTTCTTC.